This T cell receptor beta chain is from a study of blood T cell repertoires in COVID-19. TCRdb's table, derived via immunoSEQ multiplex PCR, lists solely in-frame clones and lacks some. The sample has under 500,000 clones, around 88% seen once. This CDR3 comprises 17 residues. V gave up 3 bases and J gave up 0 bases; unmatched junction bases: 4. The germline CDR1 and CDR2 sequences are MNHEY and SMNVEV (reference sequence). The receptor's source is a woman in her twenties or thirties with acute or convalescent COVID-19. Material for sequencing was peripheral blood. The chain employs TRBV27 and TRBJ1-6, with 8 bases identical to TRBD1. The CDR3 sequence: CASSFRQGSSYNSPLHF. For the CDR3, the DNA is TGTGCCAGCAGTTTCCGACAGGGGAGCTCCTATAATTCACCCCTCCACTTT.